This passage covers 19 T cell receptor beta chains from one sample sequenced in a study of tumor-infiltrating lymphocytes in primary liver carcinoma. The study extracted blood RNA from unsorted whole blood and also extracted germline DNA. The researchers produced TCR beta cDNA from roughly 500 ng total RNA with a constant-region primer. Sequencing libraries for TCR beta derived from three nested multiplex PCR rounds that used slightly modified ARM-PCR. A C-beta reverse primer and TRBV1-TRBV30 forward primers served in each of the first two PCR rounds, at 10 cycles apiece. TCRdb recomputed calls from the multiplex PCR reads with MiXCR, one row per CDR3 protein. Here the sample spans hundreds of thousands of distinct CDR3 sequences, 55% to 65% being singletons. The source material was peripheral blood. The origin of the receptors is a man aged 35-49 years with primary liver carcinoma and hepatitis B virus infection.

Turning to this clonotype: Here the CDR3 omits its conserved ending phenylalanine or tryptophan, so a read error is the likely source. The genes are TRBV7-8 and TRBJ2-4, with D possibly TRBD1 on 6 matching bases. The CDR3 loop spans 14 amino acids. Germline values: CDR1 SGHVS, CDR2 FQNEAQ. The CDR3 coding sequence is TGTGTCAGCAACTTAGAAGTGCCAGGGGACATTCAGTACTTA. Translated: CVSNLEVPGDIQYL.

As for this clonotype: One end of the junction fails to match germline, which may point to a read error. V is TRBV11-1 and J is TRBJ2-7, with D possibly matching TRBD1 (5 bases). Per the germline V gene, CDR1 is SGHAT and CDR2 is FQDESV (reference sequence). The CDR3 has 12 residues. CDR3 in DNA: TGTGCCAGCAGCCATCAGGGTGAAGAGCAATACTTC. Encoded protein: CASSHQGEEQYF.

As to this clonotype: Lacking the conserved final phenylalanine or tryptophan, this CDR3 likely reflects a read error. J is TRBJ2-3 and V is TRBV11-2; 8 nucleotides match TRBD1. This CDR3 has 16 residues. Losses at the gene ends were 5 bases for V and 3 bases for J; bases not matched to a gene: 10. CDR1 and CDR2 from the germline V gene are SGHAT and FQNNGV. CDR3 residues: CASSPRRTGLTDTQYP. The CDR3 DNA reads TGTGCCAGCAGCCCCCGGCGGACAGGGTTGACAGATACGCAGTATCCT.

Notes on this clonotype: This clone may be a read error of a much larger clone one base away. V and J are TRBV6-1 and TRBJ1-3; a possible D gene is TRBD1 (5 bases). Looked up from germline, CDR1 is MNHNS and CDR2 is SASEGT. Trimming shortened V by 10 bases and J by 4 bases, and 14 bases separated the two germline ends. The CDR3 length is 13 residues. The CDR3: CAIANGDGNTIYF. In nucleotides, the CDR3 is TGTGCCATCGCCAACGGGGACGGAAACACCATATATTTT.

This sequence joins TRBV7-9 and TRBJ2-5, with 8 bases identical to TRBD1. The CDR3 loop spans 15 amino acids. Germline V gives CDR1 SEHNR, CDR2 FQNEAQ (reference sequence). V shed 5 bases, J shed 5 bases, and the junction held 10 bases outside the gene matches. The CDR3 DNA follows: TGTGCCAGCAGCCTCCGGACAGGGATGATTGAGACCCAGTACTTC. Its protein is CASSLRTGMIETQYF.

For this clonotype: The junction departs from germline at one end; a sequencing error may be responsible. The chain is built from TRBV14 and TRBJ2-6; D is perhaps TRBD2 (6 bases). This CDR3 comprises 17 residues. CDR1 and CDR2 (germline): SGHDN, FVKESK. CDR3 DNA sequence: TGTGCCTGCAGCCAAGAATCCAGGTCGGGCGGGACCAACGTCCTGACTTTC. Protein product: CACSQESRSGGTNVLTF.

Many counts were recorded for this clonotype. The chain combines TRBV6-2 or TRBV6-3 with TRBJ2-1, with D perhaps TRBD2 (5 bases). Germline V gives CDR1 MNHEY, CDR2 SVGEGT. CDR3 size: 12 residues. V lost 6 bases, J lost 6 bases, and 9 bases lay in between. CDR3 residues: CASRRRANEQFF. CDR3 in DNA: TGTGCCAGCAGGAGGCGGGCCAATGAGCAGTTCTTC.

This clonotype appeared once. A much larger clonotype is one base distant, so this may be a read error. This CDR3 reads CASSFIGGGSISSGANVLTF. The CDR3 region has the DNA TGTGCCAGCAGTTTCATCGGCGGGGGTTCCATTAGCTCTGGGGCCAACGTCCTGACTTTC. This chain links TRBV12-3 or TRBV12-4 with TRBJ2-6; 7 nucleotides align to TRBD2. V lost 3 bases and J lost 0; bases outside the gene matches: 14. This CDR3 spans 20 amino acids.

In the case of this clonotype: A much larger clone differs by one base, so this may be a read error. This sequence joins TRBV6-2 or TRBV6-3 and TRBJ2-3; TRBD1 matches at 8 bases. The CDR3 contains 14 residues. Looked up from germline, CDR1 is MNHEY and CDR2 is SVGEGT. CDR3 protein: CTSSKQGGTDTQYF. The CDR3 bases are TGTACCAGCAGTAAACAGGGGGGCACAGATACGCAGTATTTT.

Concerning this clonotype itself: Just one base apart from a much larger clone, this may be a read error. The chain couples TRBV29-1 to TRBJ1-1; D is unresolved. Germline loops: CDR1 SQVTM, CDR2 ANQGSEA. CDR3 length: 11 amino acids. For the CDR3, the DNA is TGCGGCGCTGAAGGGAACACTGAAGCTTTCTTT. Its protein product is CGAEGNTEAFF.

The rearrangement links TRBV12-3 or TRBV12-4 to TRBJ2-5; 7 bases align to TRBD1. The CDR3 runs to 14 residues. The CDR3 DNA reads TGTAGCAGCACCCGACAGGGTGAGGAGGAGACCCAGTACTTC. It yields the protein CSSTRQGEEETQYF.

CDR3 in DNA: TGTGCCAGCAAGAGCCGAGTCGGGACAGCGATTCTGGCAACTAATGAAAAACTGTTTTTT. The encoded protein is CASKSRVGTAILATNEKLFF. The V and J genes are TRBV12-3 or TRBV12-4 and TRBJ1-4; TRBD1 matches at 7 bases. The CDR3 contains 20 residues. With 7 bases clipped from V and 0 bases from J, the junction kept 20 bases outside the gene matches.

A remark on this clonotype: Sequence at one end of the junction differs from germline and may be a read error. The V and J genes are TRBV6-1 and TRBJ2-2, with TRBD2 as a possible D gene (5 bases). There are 15 residues in the CDR3. The germline V gene has CDR1 MNHNS and CDR2 SASEGT. The CDR3 spells CASRAPVGRTGELFF. The CDR3 region has the DNA TGTGCCAGCAGGGCCCCAGTGGGCAGAACCGGGGAGCTCTTTTTT.

Details on this clonotype: One base away lies a much larger clone, so this may be a sequencing read error. This CDR3 is missing its conserved last phenylalanine or tryptophan, likely due to a read error. The rearrangement uses TRBV6-6 and TRBJ2-5; D is ambiguous. The ends were cut back, 0 bases at V and 10 bases at J, with 12 bases in the middle. This CDR3 has 13 amino acids. Looked up from germline, CDR1 is MNHNY and CDR2 is SVGAGI (reference sequence). The CDR3 bases are TGTGCCAGCAGTTACTCAGGCCCAAGGAGCCAGTACTTG. This gives the protein CASSYSGPRSQYL.

As concerns this clonotype: At one of its ends the junction is not consistent with the germline gene, which may arise from a read error. The V and J genes are TRBV28 and TRBJ1-1; TRBD1 is a possible D gene (6 bases). The CDR3 is made up of 14 amino acids. Germline CDR1 and CDR2: MDHEN and SYDVKM. This CDR3 is CASSFGDRNTKAFF. The CDR3 nucleotides read TGTGCCAGCAGTTTTGGTGACAGGAACACTAAAGCTTTCTTT. Variable domain in full (rest from reference TRBV28 and TRBJ1-1): DVKVTQSSRYLVKRTGEKVFLECVQDMDHENMFWYRQDPGLGLRLIYFSYDVKMKEKGDIPEGYSVSREKKERFSLILESASTNQTSMYLCASSFGDRNTKAFFGQGTRLTVV.

Details on this clonotype: A read error may be the cause here, since a much bigger clone is one base away. The chain links TRBV6-2 or TRBV6-3 to TRBJ1-5; tentative D call: TRBD1 (6 bases). Looked up from germline, CDR1 is MNHEY and CDR2 is SVGEGT. This CDR3 has 14 amino acids. The CDR3 is CASSYMSGAQPLHF. For the CDR3, the DNA is TGTGCCAGCAGTTACATGTCAGGGGCTCAGCCCCTGCATTTT.

This clonotype was seen only a few times. The V call is TRBV5-5, the J call TRBJ1-1, with 9 bases matching TRBD1. Germline CDR1 and CDR2: SGHKS and YYEKEE (reference sequence). Trimming removed 4 bases from V and 10 bases from J; junction bases left unmatched: 11. CDR3 size: 14 residues. For the CDR3, the DNA is TGTGCCAGCAGCCCCGGGACAGGGACTTCCTTAGCTTTCTTT. It specifies CASSPGTGTSLAFF.

This clonotype was picked up a small number of times. The chain couples TRBV6-2 or TRBV6-3 to TRBJ1-5, with a possible D match to TRBD1 (6 bases). Germline V gene lookup returns CDR1 MNHEY and CDR2 SVGEGT. This CDR3 is 14 amino acids long. The CDR3 nucleotides are TGTGGCAGTCTCCAGACAGGCTCGAATCAGCCCCAGCATTTT. As protein: CGSLQTGSNQPQHF.

The V call is TRBV30, the J call TRBJ2-7, with D unresolved. V gave up 5 bases and J gave up 0 bases, with 8 bases separating them. CDR3 length: 12 amino acids. The germline CDR1 and CDR2 sequences are GTSNPN and SVGIG (reference sequence). This chain's CDR3 is CAWGRSSYEQYF. CDR3 DNA: TGTGCCTGGGGGCGGAGCTCCTACGAGCAGTACTTC.